This T cell receptor beta chain was captured by sequencing in a study of cytomegalovirus exposure and HLA in healthy donors. Overall study: Within the Caucasian-associated ancestry cluster were about 81% of the roughly 430 genotyped donors. Study observations and caveats: Accurate prediction of HLA-A and HLA-B alleles (for most subjects) was reportedly achieved from TCR beta sequences. In a later analysis, parvovirus B19, influenza, CMV and Epstein-Barr virus appeared linked to several top co-occurrence clusters. A later analysis showed HLA-associated TCR beta chains outstripping equally common others in clonal expansion.

With regard to this clone: What it binds is unknown.

The CDR3 has 14 residues. Germline-derived CDR1 and CDR2 are SGHDT and YYEEEE. V shed 0 bases, J shed 5 bases, and the junction held 3 bases outside the gene matches. In the PCR, 60 Vbeta and 13 Jbeta primers were used. Only in-frame clones appear in the TCRdb table, and some are missing; sequencing was by immunoSEQ multiplex PCR. This sample has under 150,000 clones, with roughly 80% found just once. This receptor was obtained from a woman aged 35 to 49 in good health and CMV-seronegative. Sequenced material: PBMCs. The gene calls are TRBV5-6 and TRBJ2-5; 8 nucleotides line up with TRBD2. In DNA form, the CDR3 reads TGTGCCAGCAGCTTGGGGGGACTAGGTGAGACCCAGTACTTC. Its translation is CASSLGGLGETQYF.